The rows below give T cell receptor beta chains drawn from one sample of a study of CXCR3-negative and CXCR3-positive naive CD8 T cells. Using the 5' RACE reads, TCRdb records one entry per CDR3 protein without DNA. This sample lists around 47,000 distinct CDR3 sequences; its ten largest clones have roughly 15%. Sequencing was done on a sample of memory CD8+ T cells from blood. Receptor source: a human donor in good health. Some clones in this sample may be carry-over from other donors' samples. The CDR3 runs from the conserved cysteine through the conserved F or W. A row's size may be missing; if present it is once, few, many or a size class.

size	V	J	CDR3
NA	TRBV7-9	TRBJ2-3	CASSFFAGGGTDTQYF
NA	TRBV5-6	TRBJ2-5	CASSPSGAQETQYF
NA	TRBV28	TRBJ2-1	CASNLLSSGEQFF
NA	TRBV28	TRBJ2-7	CASSFFGSYEQYF
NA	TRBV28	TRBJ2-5	CASSSYYQDQGVETQYF
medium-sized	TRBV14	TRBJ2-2	CASSHNWNTGELFF
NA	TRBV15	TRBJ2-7	CATSNRDGPYEQYF
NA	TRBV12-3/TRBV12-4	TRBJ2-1	CASSGGDEQFF
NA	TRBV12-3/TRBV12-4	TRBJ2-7	CASKMGLGENEQYF
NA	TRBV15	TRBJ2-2	CATSRGEGDTDELFF
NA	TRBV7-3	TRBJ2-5	CASSATPTVQAQYF
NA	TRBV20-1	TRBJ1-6	CSARDSGGSSPLHF
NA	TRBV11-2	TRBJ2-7	CASSLRAESYEQYF
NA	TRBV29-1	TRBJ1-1	CSVPDTANTEAFF
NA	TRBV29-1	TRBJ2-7	CSVRDRVSEQYF
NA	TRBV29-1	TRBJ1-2	CSVTLGQSAYYGYTF
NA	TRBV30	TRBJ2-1	CAWELTGVVNEQFF
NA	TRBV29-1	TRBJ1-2	CSVEVGARGYTF
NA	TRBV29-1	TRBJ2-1	CSVEFSGRPYNEQFF
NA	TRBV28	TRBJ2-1	CASSFESSYNEQFF
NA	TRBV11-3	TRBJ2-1	CASSLGGATFEQFF
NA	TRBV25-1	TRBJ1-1	CASSEYFPGQALNTEAFF
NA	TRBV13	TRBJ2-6	CASSNPGTGTSGANVLTF
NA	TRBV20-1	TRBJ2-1	CSAGGLAGEIAYNEQFF
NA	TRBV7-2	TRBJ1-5	CASSPRDTSNQPQHF
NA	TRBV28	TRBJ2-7	CASSLISSGGYEQYF
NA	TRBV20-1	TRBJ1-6	CSASITMGGNSPLHF
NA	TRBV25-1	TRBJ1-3	CASPRAPGGSGNTIYF
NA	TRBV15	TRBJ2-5	CATQIGGQIQETQYF
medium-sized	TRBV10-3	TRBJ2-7	CAISESIPNRGALSYEQYF
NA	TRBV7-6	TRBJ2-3	CASSLGGGSDTQYF
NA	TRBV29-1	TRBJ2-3	CSTSSGRAGADTQYF
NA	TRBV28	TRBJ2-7	CASSLFGVSVRYEQYF
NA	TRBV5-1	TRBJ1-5	CASSSDGLNQPQHF
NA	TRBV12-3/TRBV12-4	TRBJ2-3	CASSLAFVTSTDTQYF
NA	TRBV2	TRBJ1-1	CASSRQENTEAFF
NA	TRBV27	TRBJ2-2	CASSLGPNLAELFF